The 27 T cell receptor beta chains below all came from one sample that was sequenced in a study of cytomegalovirus exposure and HLA in healthy donors. The primer mix had 60 Vbeta and 13 Jbeta primers. Clones were read by immunoSEQ multiplex PCR, and TCRdb kept only the in-frame ones, dropping some. The table lists about 52,000 clones, 73% of them singletons. Sequenced input: PBMCs. These receptors came from a man aged 18-30 years in good health and CMV-seronegative.

As regards this clone: Other DNA sequences in the sample encode the same CDR3. The rearrangement uses TRBV28 and TRBJ1-2, with 7 bases matching TRBD1. The CDR3 has 14 residues. The germline V gene has CDR1 MDHEN and CDR2 SYDVKM. J gave up 4 bases and V 4 bases, and 6 bases lay outside the gene matches. The CDR3 sequence is CASSSRQGPYGYTF. DNA of the CDR3: TGTGCCAGCAGTTCCCGACAGGGCCCCTATGGCTACACCTTC.

This chain links TRBV7-9 with TRBJ1-1; 8 nucleotides align to TRBD1. Trimming cost V 5 bases and J 3 bases; bases outside gene matches: 8. The CDR3 runs to 15 residues. CDR1 is SEHNR and CDR2 is FQNEAQ in the germline V gene (reference sequence). This CDR3 reads CASSPGQGWYTEAFF. For the CDR3, the DNA is TGTGCCAGCAGCCCAGGACAGGGTTGGTACACTGAAGCTTTCTTT. Supplemented by reference TRBV7-9 and TRBJ1-1, the full variable domain reads DTGVSQNPRHKITKRGQNVTFRCDPISEHNRLYWYRQTLGQGPEFLTYFQNEAQLEKSRLLSDRFSAERPKGSFSTLEIQRTEQGDSAMYLCASSPGQGWYTEAFFGQGTRLTVV.

The genes are TRBV7-2 and TRBJ2-1; 11 nucleotides match TRBD2. Losses at the gene ends were 3 bases for V and 6 bases for J; bases not matched to a gene: 7. The germline V gene has CDR1 SGHTA and CDR2 FQGNSA. The CDR3 is 16 amino acids. The chain's CDR3 is CASSLARLAGSNEQFF. The CDR3 nucleotides read TGTGCCAGCAGCTTGGCCCGACTAGCGGGATCCAATGAGCAGTTCTTC.

The V call is TRBV9, the J call TRBJ2-7; 8 nucleotides align to TRBD2. Looked up from germline, CDR1 is SGDLS and CDR2 is YYNGEE. J was trimmed by 3 bases and V by 3 bases; bases with no gene match: 2. The CDR3 extends over 13 amino acids. The chain's CDR3 is CASSGGGIYEQYF. The CDR3 bases are TGTGCCAGCAGCGGCGGGGGGATCTACGAGCAGTACTTC.

The rearrangement joins TRBV7-9 to TRBJ2-7; TRBD1 aligns across 8 bases. Germline V CDR1 and CDR2: SEHNR, FQNEAQ (reference sequence). CDR3 length: 14 residues. V dropped 5 bases and J dropped 4; count of bases not matched to a gene: 7. In DNA, the CDR3 is TGTGCCAGCAGCCCGCAGGGGGCTTGGTACGAGCAGTACTTC. Translation: CASSPQGAWYEQYF.

This clone has only one observation. The chain uses TRBV29-1 and TRBJ2-3; 7 bases are shared with TRBD1. Losses at the gene ends were 4 bases for V and 1 base for J; bases not matched to a gene: 5. Germline V gene data show CDR1 as SQVTM and CDR2 as ANQGSEA. This CDR3 spans 14 amino acids. The CDR3 region is CSVGTGRGTDTQYF. The CDR3 coding sequence is TGCAGCGTTGGGACAGGAAGAGGCACAGATACGCAGTATTTT.

V and J are TRBV29-1 and TRBJ1-1; perhaps TRBD1 as D (6 bases). This CDR3 has 12 residues. Germline V gene sequence: CDR1 SQVTM, CDR2 ANQGSEA. V was shortened by 7 bases and J by 4 bases, with 13 bases between the two germline ends. CDR3 amino acids: CSAAGVRTEAFF. The DNA for the CDR3 is TGCAGCGCCGCAGGGGTCCGCACTGAAGCTTTCTTT.

The chain combines TRBV6-6 with TRBJ2-4; 8 nucleotides align to TRBD2. Germline assignment: CDR1 MNHNY and CDR2 SVGAGI (reference sequence). J was trimmed by 7 bases and V by 6 bases; bases with no gene match: 8. CDR3 length: 14 amino acids. The CDR3 bases are TGTGCCAGCAGCCCAGCGGGAGCAGGGAACATTCAGTACTTC. This codes for CASSPAGAGNIQYF.

V usage is TRBV19 and J usage is TRBJ2-7; no clear D. Trimming stripped 3 bases from V and 1 base from J, with 13 bases between. The CDR3 loop spans 15 amino acids. Germline V gene lookup returns CDR1 LNHDA and CDR2 SQIVND (reference sequence). CDR3 loop: CASSIVAGSSYEQYF. The DNA of the CDR3 is TGTGCCAGTAGTATTGTGGCAGGCTCGTCCTACGAGCAGTACTTC. Combining the CDR3 with reference TRBV19 and TRBJ2-7 gives the whole variable domain DGGITQSPKYLFRKEGQNVTLSCEQNLNHDAMYWYRQDPGQGLRLIYYSQIVNDFQKGDIAEGYSVSREKKESFPLTVTSAQKNPTAFYLCASSIVAGSSYEQYFGPGTRLTVT.

The V call is TRBV6-1, the J call TRBJ2-5; D unresolved. Trimming took 7 bases from V and 1 from J, leaving 10 bases between them. In germline, CDR1 is MNHNS, CDR2 SASEGT. The CDR3 spans 13 residues. This chain's CDR3 is CASMTPGQETQYF. CDR3 in DNA: TGTGCCAGCATGACCCCGGGCCAAGAGACCCAGTACTTC.

The chain couples TRBV15 to TRBJ2-4, with 10 bases lining up with TRBD2. This CDR3 is 13 amino acids long. V lost 11 bases to trimming and J lost 6 bases; unmatched junction nucleotides: 7. Germline loops: CDR1 LNHNV, CDR2 YYDKDF (reference sequence). The CDR3 nucleotides read TGTGCCGCCGCCCTAGCGGGAGTAAACATTCAGTACTTC. It codes for CAAALAGVNIQYF.

The chain has TRBV9 and TRBJ2-1, with TRBD2 as a possible D gene (5 bases). Between the trimmed V and J ends, which lost 0 bases and 7 bases, there was a span of 5 bases. Germline V lookup: CDR1 SGDLS, CDR2 YYNGEE. The CDR3 has 12 amino acids. The CDR3 spells CASSVAGNEQFF. The CDR3 DNA follows: TGTGCCAGCAGCGTAGCGGGGAATGAGCAGTTCTTC.

This clone has more than one count but fewer than ten. The chain combines TRBV2 with TRBJ2-5; 15 bases line up with TRBD2. CDR1 is SNHLY, CDR2 FYNNEI, per germline. This CDR3 is built from 16 residues. V lost 3 bases and J lost 4; bases outside the gene matches: 3. The CDR3 reads CASSDGTSGRTETQYF. The CDR3 DNA follows: TGTGCCAGCAGTGACGGGACTAGCGGGAGGACAGAGACCCAGTACTTC.

This chain connects TRBV7-8 to TRBJ1-3, with D perhaps matching TRBD1 (5 bases). V was clipped by 1 base and J by 1 base, with 11 bases between them. CDR3 length: 16 residues. Germline CDR1 and CDR2: SGHVS and FQNEAQ. CDR3: CASSLDFGGSGNTIYF. The CDR3 nucleotides are TGTGCCAGCAGCTTAGACTTCGGGGGTTCTGGAAACACCATATATTTT.

The chain joins TRBV25-1 to TRBJ2-3; the D is unclear. CDR1 is MGHDK and CDR2 is SYGVNS in the germline V gene. The CDR3 is 13 residues long. Trimming stripped 2 bases from V and 2 bases from J, with 5 bases between. The CDR3 is CASSEPNTDTQYF. DNA for the CDR3: TGTGCCAGCAGTGAACCAAACACAGATACGCAGTATTTT.

As for this clone: Mismatch with germline at one junction end may stem from a read error. The V call is TRBV4-3, the J call TRBJ2-5; possible D gene TRBD2, 7 bases. The CDR3 length is 15 residues. Germline assignment: CDR1 LGHNA and CDR2 YSLEER. The CDR3 nucleotides read TGCGCCAGCAGCCAAGAGGCGGGGGCCCAAGATACCCAGTACTTC. This sequence encodes CASSQEAGAQDTQYF.

DNA of the CDR3: TGTGCCAGCAGTTTAATAGGGGTGGGTGGCTACACCTTC. Its translation: CASSLIGVGGYTF. This chain uses TRBV28 with TRBJ1-2; TRBD1 might be the D (5 bases). V lost 2 bases and J 7 bases, leaving 11 bases between the germline ends. The CDR3 contains 13 residues. Germline V gene data show CDR1 as MDHEN and CDR2 as SYDVKM.

This sequence joins TRBV25-1 and TRBJ2-3; TRBD2 might be the D (6 bases). Trimming pared 4 bases from V and 4 bases from J, leaving 15 bases between. From germline, CDR1 is MGHDK and CDR2 SYGVNS. The CDR3 spans 15 residues. The CDR3 sequence is CASSGKRRAADTQYF. The CDR3 coding sequence is TGTGCCAGCAGTGGAAAACGGAGGGCAGCAGATACGCAGTATTTT.

The chain is built from TRBV4-1 and TRBJ2-7; D is possibly TRBD1 (5 bases). The CDR3 has 13 amino acids. V lost 1 base, J lost 4 bases, and 8 bases lay in between. Germline-derived CDR1 and CDR2 are MGHRA and YSYEKL. The DNA of the CDR3 is TGCGCCAGCAGCCAAGTAGGGGCTTACGAGCAGTACTTC. Translation: CASSQVGAYEQYF.

V is TRBV5-4 and J is TRBJ2-1, with 9 bases matching TRBD2. Per germline, CDR1 SGHNT and CDR2 YYREEE (reference sequence). Trimming removed 4 bases from V and 4 bases from J; junction bases left unmatched: 6. CDR3 size: 15 residues. The CDR3 region has the DNA TGTGCCAGCAGCCTAGCGGGGACTGGGTACAATGAGCAGTTCTTC. Encoded protein: CASSLAGTGYNEQFF.

This rearrangement joins TRBV6-6 to TRBJ2-5; 7 bases are a match to TRBD1. Germline loops: CDR1 MNHNY, CDR2 SVGAGI (reference sequence). This CDR3 is 15 amino acids long. V shed 3 bases, J shed 5 bases, and the junction held 9 bases outside the gene matches. Written as DNA, the CDR3 is TGTGCCAGCAGTTATGAACAGGGGTGGTGGGAGACCCAGTACTTC. Residues: CASSYEQGWWETQYF.

Comment on this clone: Compared with germline, one end of the junction differs, possibly owing to a read error. The chain has TRBV5-1 and TRBJ1-4; no firm D call. The CDR3 runs 14 residues. Germline CDR1 and CDR2: SGHRS and YFSETQ. As DNA, the CDR3 is TGCGCCAGCAGTTTGGATACAACTAATGAAAAACTGTTTTTT. This sequence encodes CASSLDTTNEKLFF.

This chain connects TRBV6-1 to TRBJ2-3; D remains ambiguous. CDR3 length equals 13 residues. V was trimmed by 4 bases and J by 0 bases, leaving 5 bases between them. Germline CDR1 MNHNS, CDR2 SASEGT. The CDR3 reads CASSVASTDTQYF. CDR3 sequence (DNA): TGTGCCAGCAGTGTGGCTAGCACAGATACGCAGTATTTT.

The chain has TRBV5-1 and TRBJ2-7; 9 nucleotides agree with TRBD1. The CDR3 contains 14 residues. With 2 bases clipped from V and 5 bases from J, the junction kept 5 bases outside the gene matches. In germline, CDR1 is SGHRS, CDR2 YFSETQ. CDR3 region: CASSFGQGTDEQYF. In DNA form, the CDR3 reads TGCGCCAGCAGCTTTGGACAGGGGACTGACGAGCAGTACTTC.

The V and J genes are TRBV25-1 and TRBJ2-7; perhaps TRBD2 as D (6 bases). Trimming took off 1 base at V and 8 bases at J, with 21 bases between the two ends. The germline V gene has CDR1 MGHDK and CDR2 SYGVNS. CDR3 size: 16 residues. The CDR3 bases are TGTGCCAGCAGTGAATTGGGCTTAAGCGGGCCTCCGCAGCAGTACTTC. Residues: CASSELGLSGPPQQYF.

V usage is TRBV6-5 and J usage is TRBJ2-1; a possible D gene is TRBD2 (6 bases). V lost 6 bases to trimming and J lost 4 bases, with 16 bases between them. The CDR3 has 15 residues. Germline CDR1 reads MNHEY; CDR2 reads SVGAGI. CDR3 amino acids: CASSLGLLNYNEQFF. Written as DNA, the CDR3 is TGTGCCAGCAGCTTGGGACTCCTGAATTACAATGAGCAGTTCTTC.

The rearrangement links TRBV7-2 to TRBJ2-1, with a possible D match to TRBD2 (8 bases). The CDR3 covers 16 residues. Germline V gives CDR1 SGHTA, CDR2 FQGNSA. V lost 5 bases and J lost 9, with 23 bases in between. DNA for the CDR3: TGTGCCAGCAGCCCCCAGGGGGTAGCCGGGAGGGGTGAGCAGTTCTTC. Translation: CASSPQGVAGRGEQFF.